This TCR beta chain was recorded in a study of T-cell memory formation after mild COVID-19. Study-wide findings and caveats: CD4/CD8 balance characterized clones contracting day 15 to 85, and CD4+ skew characterized later expanders. CD4+ contracting clones were mainly CM and EM; CD8+ ones, EMRA. Some clones that responded were present in memory (sampled pre-infection), which suggests cross-reactive memory joined.

V lost 5 bases to trimming and J lost 5 bases, with 8 bases between them. Germline CDR1 SGHRS, CDR2 YFSETQ. This CDR3 is 11 amino acids long. There are a few counts of this clonotype. Its antigen is still unknown. The TCR alpha and TCR beta cDNA libraries, bearing sample barcodes and UMIs, were generated by 5'RACE using constant-segment primers. One entry per CDR3 protein results from TCRdb running MiXCR on the 5' RACE reads. The sample contains roughly 150,000 distinct CDR3 sequences, roughly 15% of which appear only once. J is TRBJ2-7 and V is TRBV5-1; D might be TRBD1 or TRBD2, each matching 6 bases. This receptor was obtained from an adult woman who had mild COVID-19 (a few samples of this study predate the infection). Cell type and time point are not known. Source material: PBMCs or a T cell subset sorted from them (not recorded which). The CDR3 region has the DNA TGCGCCAGCAGAAGGGGGGACGAGCAGTACTTC. This sequence encodes CASRRGDEQYF.